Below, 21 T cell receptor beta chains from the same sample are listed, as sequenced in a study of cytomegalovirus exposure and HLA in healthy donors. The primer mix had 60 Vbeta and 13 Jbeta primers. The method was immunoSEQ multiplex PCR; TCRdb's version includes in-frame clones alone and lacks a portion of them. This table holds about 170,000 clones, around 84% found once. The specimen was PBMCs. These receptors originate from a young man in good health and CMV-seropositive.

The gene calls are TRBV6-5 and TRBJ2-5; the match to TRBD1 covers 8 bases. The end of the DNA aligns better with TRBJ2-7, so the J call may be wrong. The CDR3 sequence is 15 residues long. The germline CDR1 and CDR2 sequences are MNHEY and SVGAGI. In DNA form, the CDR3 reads TGTGCCAGCAGTTACGCGGGACAGGCGAAATACGAGCAGTACTTC. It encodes CASSYAGQAKYEQYF.

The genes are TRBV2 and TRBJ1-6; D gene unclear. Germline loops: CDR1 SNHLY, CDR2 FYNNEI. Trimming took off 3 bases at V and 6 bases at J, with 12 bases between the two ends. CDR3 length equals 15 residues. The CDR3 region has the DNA TGTGCCAGCAGTGACGCAGGAGGATTTAATTCACCCCTCCACTTT. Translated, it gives CASSDAGGFNSPLHF.

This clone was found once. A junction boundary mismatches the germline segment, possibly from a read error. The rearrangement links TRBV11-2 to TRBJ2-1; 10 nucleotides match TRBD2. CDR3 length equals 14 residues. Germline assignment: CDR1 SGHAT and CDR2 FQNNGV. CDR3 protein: CASSLGTSDNEQFF. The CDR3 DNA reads TGTGCCAGCAGTTTAGGGACTAGCGACAATGAGCAGTTCTTC.

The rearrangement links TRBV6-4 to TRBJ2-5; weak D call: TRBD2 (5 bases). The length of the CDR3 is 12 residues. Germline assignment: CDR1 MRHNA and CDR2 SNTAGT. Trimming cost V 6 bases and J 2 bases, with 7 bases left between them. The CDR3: CASSGEQETQYF. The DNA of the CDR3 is TGTGCCAGCAGCGGGGAACAAGAGACCCAGTACTTC.

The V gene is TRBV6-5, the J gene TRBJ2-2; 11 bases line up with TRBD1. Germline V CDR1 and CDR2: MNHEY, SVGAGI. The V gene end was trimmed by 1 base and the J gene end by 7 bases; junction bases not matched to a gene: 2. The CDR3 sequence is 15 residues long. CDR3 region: CASSYWTGGGGELFF. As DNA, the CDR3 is TGTGCCAGCAGTTACTGGACAGGGGGCGGCGGGGAGCTGTTTTTT.

DNA of the CDR3: TGTGCCAGCAGCCCCGGCGGGACAGCAAATGAAAAACTGTTTTTT. It yields the protein CASSPGGTANEKLFF. This chain uses TRBV11-3 with TRBJ1-4; 7 positions agree with TRBD1. CDR1 SGHNT and CDR2 YENEEA come from the germline V gene. The CDR3 totals 15 residues. With V trimmed by 5 bases and J by 5 bases, 8 bases remained unmatched. Full variable domain (missing parts from reference TRBV11-3 and TRBJ1-4): EAGVVQSPRYKIIEKKQPVAFWCNPISGHNTLYWYLQNLGQGPELLIRYENEEAVDDSQLPKDRFSAERLKGVDSTLKIQPAELGDSAVYLCASSPGGTANEKLFFGSGTQLSVL.

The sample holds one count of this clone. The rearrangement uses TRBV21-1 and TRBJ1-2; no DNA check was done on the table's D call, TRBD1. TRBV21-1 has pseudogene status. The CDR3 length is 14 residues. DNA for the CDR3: TGTGCCAGCAGCAACGACAGGGGGCACTATGGCTACACCTTC. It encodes CASSNDRGHYGYTF.

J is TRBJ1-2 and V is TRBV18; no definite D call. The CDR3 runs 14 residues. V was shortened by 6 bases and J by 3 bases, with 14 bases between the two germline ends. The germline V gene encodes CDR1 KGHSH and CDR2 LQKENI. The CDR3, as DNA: TGTGCCAGCTCCGAGCTAGGAGGTGACTATGGCTACACCTTC. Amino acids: CASSELGGDYGYTF.

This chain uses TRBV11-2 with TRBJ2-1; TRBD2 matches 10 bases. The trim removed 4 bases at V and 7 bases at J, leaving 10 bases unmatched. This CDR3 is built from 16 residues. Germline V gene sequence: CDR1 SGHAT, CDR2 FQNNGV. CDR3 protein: CASSSLAGLAKNEQFF. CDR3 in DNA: TGTGCCAGCAGCTCTCTAGCGGGACTAGCGAAAAATGAGCAGTTCTTC. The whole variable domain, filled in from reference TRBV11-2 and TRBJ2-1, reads EAGVAQSPRYKIIEKRQSVAFWCNPISGHATLYWYQQILGQGPKLLIQFQNNGVVDDSQLPKDRFSAERLKGVDSTLKIQPAKLEDSAVYLCASSSLAGLAKNEQFFGPGTRLTVL.

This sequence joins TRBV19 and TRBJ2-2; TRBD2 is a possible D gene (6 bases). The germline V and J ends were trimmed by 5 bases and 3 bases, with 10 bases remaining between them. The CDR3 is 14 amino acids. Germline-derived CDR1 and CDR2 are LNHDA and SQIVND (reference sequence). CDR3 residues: CASSVLAHTGELFF. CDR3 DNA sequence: TGTGCCAGTAGTGTTCTAGCGCACACCGGGGAGCTGTTTTTT. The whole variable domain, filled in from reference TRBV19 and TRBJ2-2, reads DGGITQSPKYLFRKEGQNVTLSCEQNLNHDAMYWYRQDPGQGLRLIYYSQIVNDFQKGDIAEGYSVSREKKESFPLTVTSAQKNPTAFYLCASSVLAHTGELFFGEGSRLTVL.

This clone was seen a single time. CDR3 in DNA: TGTGCCAGCAGTTTACTACGGGAGACCCAGTACTTC. Its translation: CASSLLRETQYF. The rearrangement joins TRBV28 to TRBJ2-5; no clear D. The V end was cut by 2 bases, the J end by 5 bases, with 6 bases between. Germline lookup yields CDR1 MDHEN and CDR2 SYDVKM. The CDR3 is 12 residues long.

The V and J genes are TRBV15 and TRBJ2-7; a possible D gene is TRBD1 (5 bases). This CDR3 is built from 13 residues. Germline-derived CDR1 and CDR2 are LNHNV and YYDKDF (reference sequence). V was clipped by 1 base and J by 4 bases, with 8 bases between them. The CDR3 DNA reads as TGTGCCACCAGCAGAGCCGCAGGGTACGAGCAGTACGTC. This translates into CATSRAAGYEQYV.

The CDR3 coding sequence is TGTGCCAGCAGCTTAAACCAGGACAGCTCCTATAATTCACCCCTCCACTTT. As protein: CASSLNQDSSYNSPLHF. The chain couples TRBV11-3 to TRBJ1-6; maybe TRBD1 (6 bases). The CDR3 loop spans 17 amino acids. Germline CDR1 and CDR2: SGHNT and YENEEA. V dropped 2 bases and J dropped 0 bases, with 11 bases sitting between them.

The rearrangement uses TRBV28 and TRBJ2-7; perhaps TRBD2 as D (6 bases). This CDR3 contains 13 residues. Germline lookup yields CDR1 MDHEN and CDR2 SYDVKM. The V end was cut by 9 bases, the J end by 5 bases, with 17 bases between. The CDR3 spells CASTPGTFHEQYF. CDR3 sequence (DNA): TGTGCCAGTACCCCCGGGACTTTCCACGAGCAGTACTTC.

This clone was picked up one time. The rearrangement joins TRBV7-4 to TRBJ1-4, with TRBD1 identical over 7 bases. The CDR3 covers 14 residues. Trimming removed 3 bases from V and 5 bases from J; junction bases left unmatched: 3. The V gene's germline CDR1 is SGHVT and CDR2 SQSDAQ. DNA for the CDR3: TGTGCCAGCAGCTTGGACAGGCGAAATGAAAAACTGTTTTTT. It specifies CASSLDRRNEKLFF.

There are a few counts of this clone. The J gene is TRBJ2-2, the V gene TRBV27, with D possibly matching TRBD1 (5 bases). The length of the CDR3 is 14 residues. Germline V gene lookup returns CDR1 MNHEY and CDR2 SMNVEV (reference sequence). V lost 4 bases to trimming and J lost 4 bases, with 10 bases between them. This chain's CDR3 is CASSYQGSTGELFF. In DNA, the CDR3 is TGTGCCAGCAGTTACCAGGGTAGCACCGGGGAGCTGTTTTTT.

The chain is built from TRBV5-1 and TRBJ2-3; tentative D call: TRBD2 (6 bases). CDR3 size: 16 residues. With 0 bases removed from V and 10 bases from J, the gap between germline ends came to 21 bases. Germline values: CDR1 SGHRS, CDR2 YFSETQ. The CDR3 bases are TGCGCCAGCAGCTTGGCCCCCGGGAGCCAAGTAATCGCGCAGTATTTT. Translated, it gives CASSLAPGSQVIAQYF.

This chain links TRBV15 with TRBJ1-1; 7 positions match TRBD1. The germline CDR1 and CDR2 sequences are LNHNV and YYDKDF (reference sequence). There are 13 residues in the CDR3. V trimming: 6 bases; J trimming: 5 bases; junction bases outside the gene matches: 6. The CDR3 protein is CATRTTGWTEAFF. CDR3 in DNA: TGTGCCACCAGGACGACAGGGTGGACTGAAGCTTTCTTT.

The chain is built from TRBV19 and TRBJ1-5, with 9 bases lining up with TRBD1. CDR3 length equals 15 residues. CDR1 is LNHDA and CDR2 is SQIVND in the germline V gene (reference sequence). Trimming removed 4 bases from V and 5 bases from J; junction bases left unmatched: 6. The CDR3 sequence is CASSTSTGGDQPQHF. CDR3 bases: TGTGCCAGTAGTACCTCAACAGGGGGCGATCAGCCCCAGCATTTT.

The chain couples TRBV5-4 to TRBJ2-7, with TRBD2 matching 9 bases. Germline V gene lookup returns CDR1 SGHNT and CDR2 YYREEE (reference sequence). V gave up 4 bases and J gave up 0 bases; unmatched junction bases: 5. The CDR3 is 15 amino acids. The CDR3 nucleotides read TGTGCCAGCAGCCCTAGCGGGGCCAGCTCCTACGAGCAGTACGTC. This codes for CASSPSGASSYEQYV.

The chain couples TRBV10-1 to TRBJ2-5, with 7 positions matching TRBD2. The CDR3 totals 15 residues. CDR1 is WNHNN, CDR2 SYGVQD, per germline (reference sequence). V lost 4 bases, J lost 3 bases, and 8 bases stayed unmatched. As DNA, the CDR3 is TGCGCCAGCAGTGCCGGGTTGCGGGAGAAAGAGACCCAGTACTTC. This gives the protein CASSAGLREKETQYF.